These T cell receptor beta chains were read from a single sample in a study of blood T cell repertoires in COVID-19. Method: immunoSEQ multiplex PCR; TCRdb's copy keeps in-frame clones and lacks some. The repertoire consists of 250,000 or so clones, with more than 75% occurring once and the leading ten covering roughly 8.5%. Specimen: peripheral blood. These receptors all come from a man in his forties with active or convalescent COVID-19. Both conserved end residues are part of each CDR3. The D gene is left open where the match is weak. Clone size is given for some rows only: seen once, a few or many times, or a class if the clone is expanded.

.	TRBV10-1	TRBJ2-2	.	CASSESAGELFF	TGCGCCAGCAGTGAAAGCGCCGGGGAGCTGTTTTTT
.	TRBV27	TRBJ2-7	TRBD1	CASSLTDRGLNEQYF	TGTGCCAGCAGTTTGACGGACAGGGGGCTCAACGAGCAGTACTTC
.	TRBV7-8	TRBJ1-1	.	CASSQGPSTEAFF	TGTGCCAGCAGCCAGGGGCCAAGCACTGAAGCTTTCTTT
.	TRBV24-1	TRBJ2-2	.	CATSDSDSGVTGELFF	TGTGCCACCAGTGATTCGGACTCTGGGGTCACCGGGGAGCTGTTTTTT
.	TRBV2	TRBJ2-1	TRBD2	CASMGLAVSNEQFF	TGTGCCAGCATGGGACTAGCGGTATCGAATGAGCAGTTCTTC
few	TRBV15	TRBJ1-2	TRBD1	CATSRDPGQSYGYTF	TGTGCCACCAGCAGAGATCCGGGACAGTCCTATGGCTACACCTTC
.	TRBV19	TRBJ2-2	TRBD1	CASSLSGTGGTGELFF	TGTGCCAGTAGTTTATCCGGGACAGGGGGCACCGGGGAGCTGTTTTTT
.	TRBV10-1	TRBJ2-1	TRBD1	CASSAPGQGNDEQFF	TGCGCCAGCAGTGCCCCGGGACAGGGGAACGATGAGCAGTTCTTC
.	TRBV7-9	TRBJ1-3	TRBD1	CASSLGTGVGNTIYF	TGTGCCAGCAGCTTAGGGACAGGTGTTGGAAACACCATATATTTT
.	TRBV7-9	TRBJ2-3	.	CASTLRLGADTQYF	TGTGCCAGCACTCTTCGGCTAGGGGCAGATACGCAGTATTTT
.	TRBV29-1	TRBJ1-2	TRBD1	CSVLPLTGGGYGYTF	TGCAGCGTTTTACCTCTAACAGGGGGCGGCTATGGCTACACCTTC
.	TRBV5-6	TRBJ1-2	.	CASSLYQALYGYTF	TGTGCCAGCAGCTTGTATCAGGCACTCTATGGCTACACCTTC